This TCR beta chain was captured in a study of T-cell reconstitution after alpha-beta-depleted transplantation in children. The J segment lost 2 bases and the V segment lost 5 bases, leaving 3 bases of the junction unmatched. This CDR3 region has 17 residues. There are many counts of this clonotype. The target antigen is unknown. Study-wide findings and caveats: After transplant, high TCRbeta diversity at day 60 in some patients arose from surviving recipient T cells and thymic progenitors. Newly generated T cells supplied most T-cell counts and diversity one year post-transplant. About two months after transplant, alpha-beta T cells reportedly came from several hundred expanded graft clones.

The TCRbeta library incorporated unique molecular identifiers. In TCRdb, the PCR reads were re-called with MiXCR into one record per CDR3 protein. The sample records about 980,000 distinct CDR3 sequences, around 30% being singletons. Here the sequenced sample was PBMCs, mostly from graft donor cells, taken 360 days after TCRalphabeta/CD19-depleted stem cell transplant. The J gene is TRBJ2-2, the V gene TRBV12-3 or TRBV12-4, with TRBD2 identical over 15 bases. The receptor comes from a boy younger than two who had a stem cell transplant for SCID, so the T cells may come from the graft donor. In DNA, the CDR3 is TGTGCCAGCAGTCTGGGACTAGCGGGGGGTAACACCGGGGAGCTGTTTTTT. It yields the protein CASSLGLAGGNTGELFF.